The rows below give T cell receptor beta chains drawn from one sample of a study of cytomegalovirus exposure and HLA in healthy donors. Sequencing used immunoSEQ multiplex PCR; TCRdb keeps in-frame clones, though not all of them. The repertoire holds around 180,000 clones, with 75% to 85% as singletons. Input material: PBMCs. The receptors were gathered from a girl aged 2 to 10 in good health and CMV-seropositive. CDR3s include the opening cysteine and the closing phenylalanine or tryptophan. A D gene is named only where the DNA matches it firmly. Size is stated for part of the rows, as once, few or many counts, or as a class when the clone is expanded.

D gene: .; V gene: TRBV27; clone size: .; J gene: TRBJ2-7; CDR3 protein: CASSPGASSSYEQYF; CDR3 DNA: TGTGCCAGCAGTCCGGGTGCCAGCAGCTCCTACGAGCAGTACTTC
D gene: .; V gene: TRBV19; clone size: .; J gene: TRBJ2-1; CDR3 protein: CATRRIRDSYNEQFF; CDR3 DNA: TGTGCCACTAGGAGGATCCGGGACTCTTACAATGAGCAGTTCTTC
D gene: .; V gene: TRBV5-1; clone size: .; J gene: TRBJ2-1; CDR3 protein: CASRNGDSSYNEQFF; CDR3 DNA: TGCGCCAGCAGAAACGGGGATAGCTCCTACAATGAGCAGTTCTTC
D gene: TRBD1; V gene: TRBV11-2; clone size: .; J gene: TRBJ1-2; CDR3 protein: CASSATGGRGYGYTF; CDR3 DNA: TGTGCCAGCAGCGCAACAGGGGGCCGGGGCTATGGCTACACCTTC
D gene: TRBD2; V gene: TRBV27; clone size: .; J gene: TRBJ2-1; CDR3 protein: CASSLTPGLAGYNEQFF; CDR3 DNA: TGTGCCAGCAGTCTCACACCGGGACTAGCGGGGTACAATGAGCAGTTCTTC
D gene: TRBD1; V gene: TRBV27; clone size: .; J gene: TRBJ1-5; CDR3 protein: CASSLDDRVDQPQHF; CDR3 DNA: TGTGCCAGCAGTTTAGACGACAGGGTAGATCAGCCCCAGCATTTT
D gene: .; V gene: TRBV27; clone size: .; J gene: TRBJ1-1; CDR3 protein: CASSLWGRGTEAFF; CDR3 DNA: TGTGCCAGCAGTTTATGGGGGAGGGGCACTGAAGCTTTCTTT
D gene: TRBD1; V gene: TRBV6-5; clone size: few; J gene: TRBJ1-5; CDR3 protein: CASSNRGDQPQHF; CDR3 DNA: TGTGCCAGCAGTAACAGGGGGGATCAGCCCCAGCATTTT
D gene: TRBD1; V gene: TRBV5-1; clone size: .; J gene: TRBJ2-1; CDR3 protein: CASNSGQGVSYNEQFF; CDR3 DNA: TGCGCCAGCAACTCGGGACAGGGGGTCTCCTACAATGAGCAGTTCTTC
D gene: .; V gene: TRBV30; clone size: .; J gene: TRBJ1-3; CDR3 protein: CAWSVRGSQHGNTIYF; CDR3 DNA: TGTGCCTGGAGTGTACGGGGAAGCCAACATGGAAACACCATATATTTT
D gene: TRBD2; V gene: TRBV9; clone size: .; J gene: TRBJ2-3; CDR3 protein: CASSLGGGSTDTQYF; CDR3 DNA: TGTGCCAGCAGCCTCGGGGGGGGGAGCACAGATACGCAGTATTTT
D gene: TRBD2; V gene: TRBV27; clone size: .; J gene: TRBJ2-1; CDR3 protein: CASSLGSRTSQFF; CDR3 DNA: TGTGCCAGCAGTTTGGGGTCCAGGACTAGCCAGTTCTTC
D gene: .; V gene: TRBV11-2; clone size: .; J gene: TRBJ1-1; CDR3 protein: CASSSLRANTEAFF; CDR3 DNA: TGTGCCAGCAGCTCCCTGAGAGCGAACACTGAAGCTTTCTTT
D gene: TRBD1; V gene: TRBV28; clone size: .; J gene: TRBJ2-1; CDR3 protein: CASSLSGQGAGDEQFF; CDR3 DNA: TGTGCCAGCAGTTTATCCGGACAGGGGGCAGGGGATGAGCAGTTCTTC
D gene: TRBD1; V gene: TRBV19; clone size: .; J gene: TRBJ2-6; CDR3 protein: CASRLRTGPPPGANVLTF; CDR3 DNA: TGTGCCAGTAGACTTAGGACAGGGCCACCTCCGGGGGCCAACGTCCTGACTTTC
D gene: .; V gene: TRBV6-6; clone size: .; J gene: TRBJ1-4; CDR3 protein: CASSGGEKELFF; CDR3 DNA: TGTGCCAGCAGTGGCGGGGAAAAGGAACTGTTTTTT
D gene: .; V gene: TRBV2; clone size: .; J gene: TRBJ1-3; CDR3 protein: CASSDEGTLGNTIYF; CDR3 DNA: TGTGCCAGCAGTGATGAGGGTACCCTAGGAAACACCATATATTTT
D gene: .; V gene: TRBV5-6; clone size: .; J gene: TRBJ1-6; CDR3 protein: CASSPKLYSPLHF; CDR3 DNA: TGTGCCAGCAGCCCGAAACTATATTCACCCCTCCACTTT
D gene: .; V gene: TRBV30; clone size: .; J gene: TRBJ2-7; CDR3 protein: CAWTLGGVPYEQYF; CDR3 DNA: TGTGCCTGGACCCTCGGCGGGGTCCCCTACGAGCAGTACTTC
D gene: TRBD1; V gene: TRBV4-2; clone size: .; J gene: TRBJ2-7; CDR3 protein: CASSHLQGPSYEQYF; CDR3 DNA: TGTGCCAGCAGCCACCTACAGGGGCCCTCCTACGAGCAGTACTTC
D gene: TRBD2; V gene: TRBV5-4; clone size: .; J gene: TRBJ2-5; CDR3 protein: CASRSASGRAQETQYF; CDR3 DNA: TGTGCCAGCAGATCGGCTAGCGGGAGGGCCCAAGAGACCCAGTACTTC
D gene: TRBD1; V gene: TRBV30; clone size: .; J gene: TRBJ1-1; CDR3 protein: CAWSQNAGQGGRRAFF; CDR3 DNA: TGTGCCTGGAGCCAAAATGCGGGACAGGGAGGTAGGAGAGCTTTCTTT
D gene: .; V gene: TRBV25-1; clone size: .; J gene: TRBJ1-6; CDR3 protein: CASSGGAGQPLHF; CDR3 DNA: TGTGCCAGCAGCGGAGGGGCAGGACAACCCCTCCACTTT
D gene: TRBD2; V gene: TRBV4-1; clone size: .; J gene: TRBJ2-2; CDR3 protein: CASSQGVTSDTGELFF; CDR3 DNA: TGCGCCAGCAGCCAAGGGGTGACTAGCGACACCGGGGAGCTGTTTTTT
D gene: .; V gene: TRBV6-5; clone size: .; J gene: TRBJ2-5; CDR3 protein: CASSYNILETQYF; CDR3 DNA: TGTGCCAGCAGTTACAACATCCTGGAGACCCAGTACTTC
D gene: .; V gene: TRBV30; clone size: .; J gene: TRBJ1-1; CDR3 protein: CAWNSRENSGEAFF; CDR3 DNA: TGTGCCTGGAATTCCCGGGAAAATTCCGGTGAAGCTTTCTTT
D gene: .; V gene: TRBV6-1; clone size: .; J gene: TRBJ1-6; CDR3 protein: CASSEATAGSSSPLHF; CDR3 DNA: TGTGCCAGCAGTGAAGCGACTGCAGGGTCCAGCTCACCCCTCCACTTT
D gene: TRBD2; V gene: TRBV7-6; clone size: .; J gene: TRBJ2-1; CDR3 protein: CASSLWLAGHYNEQFF; CDR3 DNA: TGTGCCAGCAGCTTATGGCTAGCGGGGCACTACAATGAGCAGTTCTTC
D gene: .; V gene: TRBV12-5; clone size: .; J gene: TRBJ1-5; CDR3 protein: CASGPDILNSNQPQHF; CDR3 DNA: TGTGCTAGTGGTCCCGACATTCTTAATAGCAATCAGCCCCAGCATTTT
D gene: TRBD1; V gene: TRBV5-1; clone size: .; J gene: TRBJ2-3; CDR3 protein: CASSFDRVRTDTQYF; CDR3 DNA: TGCGCCAGCAGCTTTGACAGGGTGAGGACAGATACGCAGTATTTT
D gene: .; V gene: TRBV28; clone size: .; J gene: TRBJ1-4; CDR3 protein: CASSSYAEKLFF; CDR3 DNA: TGTGCCAGCAGTTCCTACGCAGAAAAACTGTTTTTT
D gene: .; V gene: TRBV15; clone size: .; J gene: TRBJ1-2; CDR3 protein: CATSPGGRAPNYGYTF; CDR3 DNA: TGTGCCACCAGCCCTGGAGGCCGGGCCCCAAATTATGGCTACACCTTC
D gene: .; V gene: TRBV27; clone size: .; J gene: TRBJ2-1; CDR3 protein: CASSSPPDEQFF; CDR3 DNA: TGTGCCAGCAGTTCCCCCCCCGATGAGCAGTTCTTC
D gene: TRBD2; V gene: TRBV27; clone size: .; J gene: TRBJ2-3; CDR3 protein: CASSLPTSGGSTDTQYF; CDR3 DNA: TGTGCCAGCAGTTTACCGACTAGCGGGGGGAGCACAGATACGCAGTATTTT
D gene: .; V gene: TRBV6-5; clone size: few; J gene: TRBJ1-1; CDR3 protein: CASATLNTEAFF; CDR3 DNA: TGTGCCAGCGCGACTCTGAACACTGAAGCTTTCTTT
D gene: .; V gene: TRBV29-1; clone size: .; J gene: TRBJ2-3; CDR3 protein: CSVDFLPKSTSTDTQYF; CDR3 DNA: TGCAGCGTTGATTTCCTCCCGAAGAGCACTAGCACAGATACGCAGTATTTT
D gene: TRBD2; V gene: TRBV2; clone size: .; J gene: TRBJ2-7; CDR3 protein: CASSQQSGGACEQYF; CDR3 DNA: TGTGCCAGCAGCCAACAGAGCGGGGGTGCCTGTGAGCAGTACTTC
D gene: .; V gene: TRBV6-5; clone size: .; J gene: TRBJ1-1; CDR3 protein: CASSYLTEAEAFF; CDR3 DNA: TGTGCCAGCAGTTACTTGACAGAGGCTGAAGCTTTCTTT
D gene: .; V gene: TRBV18; clone size: .; J gene: TRBJ2-3; CDR3 protein: CASSQAHSRDTQYF; CDR3 DNA: TGTGCCAGCTCACAGGCACATAGCAGAGATACGCAGTATTTT
D gene: .; V gene: TRBV4-1; clone size: few; J gene: TRBJ1-2; CDR3 protein: CASSQAPAGYGYTF; CDR3 DNA: TGCGCCAGCAGCCAAGCTCCCGCGGGCTATGGCTACACCTTC
D gene: .; V gene: TRBV11-2; clone size: once; J gene: TRBJ1-1; CDR3 protein: CASSPLEGNTEAFF; CDR3 DNA: TGTGCCAGCAGCCCCCTCGAGGGGAACACTGAAGCTTTCTTT
D gene: .; V gene: TRBV4-1; clone size: few; J gene: TRBJ1-4; CDR3 protein: CASSHSNSEKLFF; CDR3 DNA: TGCGCCAGCAGCCATTCTAACAGTGAAAAACTGTTTTTT
D gene: TRBD1; V gene: TRBV9; clone size: .; J gene: TRBJ1-3; CDR3 protein: CASSAGGTSGNTIYF; CDR3 DNA: TGTGCCAGCAGTGCAGGGGGGACCTCTGGAAACACCATATATTTT
D gene: .; V gene: TRBV25-1; clone size: .; J gene: TRBJ2-7; CDR3 protein: CASSRQESSYEQYF; CDR3 DNA: TGTGCCAGCAGTCGACAGGAAAGCTCCTACGAGCAGTACTTC
D gene: .; V gene: TRBV5-1; clone size: once; J gene: TRBJ2-7; CDR3 protein: CASSLDSHYEQYF; CDR3 DNA: TGCGCCAGCAGCTTAGACTCTCACTACGAGCAGTACTTC
D gene: TRBD1; V gene: TRBV5-1; clone size: .; J gene: TRBJ1-4; CDR3 protein: CASSLGTGSEKLFF; CDR3 DNA: TGCGCCAGCAGCCTAGGGACAGGGTCTGAAAAACTGTTTTTT
D gene: .; V gene: TRBV28; clone size: .; J gene: TRBJ1-2; CDR3 protein: CASSLHNNYGYTF; CDR3 DNA: TGTGCCAGCAGTTTACACAACAACTATGGCTACACCTTC
D gene: .; V gene: TRBV28; clone size: .; J gene: TRBJ2-7; CDR3 protein: CASRPGHLPYEQYF; CDR3 DNA: TGTGCCAGCAGACCGGGACACTTACCCTACGAGCAGTACTTC
D gene: TRBD2; V gene: TRBV13; clone size: .; J gene: TRBJ2-1; CDR3 protein: CASIAGLGRYNEQFF; CDR3 DNA: TGTGCCAGCATCGCGGGACTAGGCCGTTACAATGAGCAGTTCTTC
D gene: TRBD2; V gene: TRBV5-1; clone size: .; J gene: TRBJ2-7; CDR3 protein: CASSLGGTSGYEQYF; CDR3 DNA: TGCGCCAGCAGCTTGGGGGGGACTAGCGGCTACGAGCAGTACTTC
D gene: TRBD2; V gene: TRBV12-5; clone size: .; J gene: TRBJ2-3; CDR3 protein: CASGPGGLPKDGQYF; CDR3 DNA: TGTGCTAGTGGTCCCGGGGGACTACCCAAGGACGGGCAGTATTTT
D gene: .; V gene: TRBV9; clone size: .; J gene: TRBJ1-3; CDR3 protein: CASSVGGYGNTIYF; CDR3 DNA: TGTGCCAGCAGCGTCGGCGGATACGGAAACACCATATATTTT
D gene: .; V gene: TRBV27; clone size: .; J gene: TRBJ2-3; CDR3 protein: CASGRTGGGTDTQYF; CDR3 DNA: TGTGCCAGCGGTAGAACAGGAGGGGGCACAGATACGCAGTATTTT
D gene: .; V gene: TRBV5-4; clone size: .; J gene: TRBJ2-3; CDR3 protein: CASSLATSTDTQYF; CDR3 DNA: TGTGCCAGCAGCTTGGCCACTAGCACAGATACGCAGTATTTT
D gene: .; V gene: TRBV9; clone size: .; J gene: TRBJ2-5; CDR3 protein: CASSAGRDNQETQYF; CDR3 DNA: TGTGCCAGCAGCGCCGGCCGGGACAACCAAGAGACCCAGTACTTC
D gene: TRBD1; V gene: TRBV28; clone size: once; J gene: TRBJ1-2; CDR3 protein: CATDKPQGGGCTF; CDR3 DNA: TGTGCCACCGATAAACCACAAGGAGGGGGCTGCACCTTC
D gene: .; V gene: TRBV4-1; clone size: .; J gene: TRBJ1-4; CDR3 protein: CASSQPGAGSSGEKLFF; CDR3 DNA: TGCGCCAGCAGCCAGCCGGGTGCTGGGAGTAGTGGTGAAAAACTGTTTTTT
D gene: TRBD1; V gene: TRBV5-6; clone size: .; J gene: TRBJ1-1; CDR3 protein: CASSLPYRGTNTEAFF; CDR3 DNA: TGCGCCAGCAGCTTACCCTACAGGGGCACCAACACTGAAGCTTTCTTT